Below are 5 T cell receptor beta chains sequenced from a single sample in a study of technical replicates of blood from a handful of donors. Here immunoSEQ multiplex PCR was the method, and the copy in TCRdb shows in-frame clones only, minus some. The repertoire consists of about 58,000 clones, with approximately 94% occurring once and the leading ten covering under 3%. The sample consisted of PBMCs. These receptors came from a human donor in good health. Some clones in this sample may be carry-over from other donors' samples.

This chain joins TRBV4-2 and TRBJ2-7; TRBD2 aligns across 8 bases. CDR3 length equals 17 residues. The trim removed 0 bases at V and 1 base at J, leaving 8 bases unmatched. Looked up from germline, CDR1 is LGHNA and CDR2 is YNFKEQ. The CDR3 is CASSQDRFGTRSYEQYF. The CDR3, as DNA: TGTGCCAGCAGCCAAGATAGGTTCGGGACTAGATCCTACGAGCAGTACTTC.

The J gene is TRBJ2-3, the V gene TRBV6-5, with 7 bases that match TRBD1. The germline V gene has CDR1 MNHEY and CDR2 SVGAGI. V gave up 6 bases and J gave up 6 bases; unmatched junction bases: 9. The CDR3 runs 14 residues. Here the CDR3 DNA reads TGTGCCAGCAGCTACGGACAGGAATGGGATACGCAGTATTTT. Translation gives CASSYGQEWDTQYF.

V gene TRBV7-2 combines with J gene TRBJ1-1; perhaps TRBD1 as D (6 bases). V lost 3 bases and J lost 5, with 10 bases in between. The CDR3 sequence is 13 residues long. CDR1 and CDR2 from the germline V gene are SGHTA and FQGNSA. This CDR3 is CASSFHRETEAFF. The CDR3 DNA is TGTGCCAGCAGCTTCCACAGGGAGACTGAAGCTTTCTTT.

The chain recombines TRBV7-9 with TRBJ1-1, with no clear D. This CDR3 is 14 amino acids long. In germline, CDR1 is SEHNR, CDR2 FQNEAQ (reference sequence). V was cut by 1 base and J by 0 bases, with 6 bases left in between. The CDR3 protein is CASSLDLLNTEAFF. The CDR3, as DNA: TGTGCCAGCAGCTTAGATCTTCTGAACACTGAAGCTTTCTTT.

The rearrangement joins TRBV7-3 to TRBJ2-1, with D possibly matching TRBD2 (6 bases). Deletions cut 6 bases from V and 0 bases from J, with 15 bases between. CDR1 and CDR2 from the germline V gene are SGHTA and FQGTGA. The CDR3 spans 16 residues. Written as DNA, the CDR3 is TGTGCCAGCAGGGAGGTGGCGGGGAGCTCCTACAATGAGCAGTTCTTC. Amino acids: CASREVAGSSYNEQFF.